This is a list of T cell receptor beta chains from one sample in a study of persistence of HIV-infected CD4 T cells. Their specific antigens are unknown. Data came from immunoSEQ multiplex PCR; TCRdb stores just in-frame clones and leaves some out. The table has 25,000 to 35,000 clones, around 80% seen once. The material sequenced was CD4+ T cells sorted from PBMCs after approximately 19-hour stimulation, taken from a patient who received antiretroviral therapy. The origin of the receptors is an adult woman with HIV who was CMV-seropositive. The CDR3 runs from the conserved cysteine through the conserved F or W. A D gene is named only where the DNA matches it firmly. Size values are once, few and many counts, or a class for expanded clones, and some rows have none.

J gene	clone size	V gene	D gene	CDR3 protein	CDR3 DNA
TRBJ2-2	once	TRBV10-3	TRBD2	CAISDVTSGNTGELFF	TGTGCCATCAGTGACGTGACTAGCGGAAACACCGGGGAGCTGTTTTTT
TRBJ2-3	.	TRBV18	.	CASSPGNTDTQYF	TGTGCCAGCTCACCAGGGAACACAGATACGCAGTATTTT
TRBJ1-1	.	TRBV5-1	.	CASSPQSGTEAFF	TGCGCCAGCAGCCCCCAGTCTGGTACCGAAGCTTTCTTT
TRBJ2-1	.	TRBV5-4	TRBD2	CASSLGLAGYNEQFF	TGTGCCAGCAGCCTAGGACTAGCGGGGTACAATGAGCAGTTCTTC
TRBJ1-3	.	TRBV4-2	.	CASSPGTNTGNTIYF	TGTGCCAGCAGCCCTGGGACCAACACTGGAAACACCATATATTTT
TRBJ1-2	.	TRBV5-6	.	CASSLDSGNYGYTF	TGTGCCAGCAGCCTGGACAGCGGGAACTATGGCTACACCTTC
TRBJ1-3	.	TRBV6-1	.	CASSERVENTIYF	TGTGCCAGCAGTGAACGAGTAGAAAACACCATATATTTT
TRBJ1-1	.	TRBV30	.	CAWSVWLGGTEAFF	TGTGCCTGGAGTGTTTGGCTGGGGGGCACTGAAGCTTTCTTT
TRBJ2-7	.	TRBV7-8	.	CASSLQENSYEQYF	TGTGCCAGCAGCTTACAGGAAAACTCCTACGAGCAGTACTTC
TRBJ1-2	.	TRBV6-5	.	CASIRDNYGYTF	TGTGCCAGCATTAGAGATAACTATGGCTACACCTTC
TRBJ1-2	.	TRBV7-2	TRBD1	CASSLAGGIGYGYTF	TGTGCCAGCAGCTTAGCAGGGGGCATCGGCTATGGCTACACCTTC
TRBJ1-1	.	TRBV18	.	CASSPLGTEAFF	TGTGCCAGCTCACCATTAGGAACTGAAGCTTTCTTT
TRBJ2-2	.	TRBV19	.	CASSITEGTGELFF	TGTGCCAGTAGTATAACAGAAGGCACCGGGGAGCTGTTTTTT
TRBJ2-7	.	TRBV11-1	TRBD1	CASKRTGNYEQYF	TGTGCCAGCAAAAGGACAGGCAACTACGAGCAGTACTTC
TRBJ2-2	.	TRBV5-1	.	CASSALGQTNTGELFF	TGCGCCAGCAGCGCACTCGGACAGACGAACACCGGGGAGCTGTTTTTT
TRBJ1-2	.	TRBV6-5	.	CASDREPPNYGYTF	TGTGCCAGTGACCGGGAGCCTCCTAACTATGGCTACACCTTC
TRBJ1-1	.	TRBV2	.	CASGKLHMEAFF	TGTGCCAGCGGAAAACTACACATGGAAGCTTTCTTT
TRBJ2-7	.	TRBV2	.	CASSEGTLNSYEQYF	TGTGCCAGCAGTGAAGGAACTCTAAACTCCTACGAGCAGTACTTC
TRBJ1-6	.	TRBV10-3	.	CAIKGDGVSPLHF	TGTGCCATCAAGGGGGACGGGGTATCACCCCTCCACTTT
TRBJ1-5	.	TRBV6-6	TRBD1	CASSNRDRSQPQHF	TGTGCCAGCAGTAATAGGGACAGGTCTCAGCCCCAGCATTTT
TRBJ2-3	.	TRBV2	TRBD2	CASSQRGGLDTQYF	TGTGCCAGCAGCCAACGGGGGGGATTAGATACGCAGTATTTT
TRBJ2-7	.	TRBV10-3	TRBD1	CAITPDRGREQYF	TGTGCCATCACCCCGGACAGGGGACGTGAGCAGTACTTC
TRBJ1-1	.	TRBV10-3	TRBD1	CAISGSRGSGTEAFF	TGTGCCATCAGTGGAAGCAGGGGGTCAGGCACTGAAGCTTTCTTT
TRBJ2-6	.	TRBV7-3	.	CASSLRRQAGANVLTF	TGTGCCAGCAGCTTACGCCGGCAGGCCGGGGCCAACGTCCTGACTTTC
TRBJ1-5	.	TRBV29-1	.	CSVGEVDQPQHF	TGCAGCGTTGGGGAGGTTGATCAGCCCCAGCATTTT
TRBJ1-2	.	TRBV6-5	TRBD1	CASSPRTGNGYTF	TGTGCCAGCAGTCCCAGGACAGGGAATGGCTACACCTTC
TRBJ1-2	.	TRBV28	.	CASARYQSNYGYTF	TGTGCCAGCGCCCGATACCAGTCTAACTATGGCTACACCTTC
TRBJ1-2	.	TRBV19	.	CASSERDNYGYTF	TGTGCCAGTAGTGAGCGTGATAACTATGGCTACACCTTC
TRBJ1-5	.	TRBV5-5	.	CASSWAQGQPQHF	TGTGCCAGCAGCTGGGCCCAGGGTCAGCCCCAGCATTTT
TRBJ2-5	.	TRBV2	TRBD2	CASSDHPSGGKETQYF	TGTGCCAGCAGTGATCATCCTAGCGGGGGGAAAGAGACCCAGTACTTC
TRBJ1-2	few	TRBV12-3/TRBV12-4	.	CASSFSGEGYTF	TGTGCCAGCAGTTTTTCCGGGGAGGGCTACACCTTC
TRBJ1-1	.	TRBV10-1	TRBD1	CASRGQGGTEAFF	TGCGCCAGCAGGGGACAGGGTGGCACTGAAGCTTTCTTT
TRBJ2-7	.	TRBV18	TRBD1	CASSPSGQGFSYEQYF	TGTGCCAGCTCTCCCTCCGGACAGGGATTTTCCTACGAGCAGTACTTC
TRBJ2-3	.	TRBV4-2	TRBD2	CASSQRPPSGGSTDTQYF	TGTGCCAGCAGCCAACGGCCCCCTAGCGGGGGGAGCACAGATACGCAGTATTTT
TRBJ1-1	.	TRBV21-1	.	CASSSIGENTEAFF	TGTGCCAGCAGCAGTATAGGGGAGAACACTGAAGCTTTCTTT